This TCR beta chain was documented in a study of blood T cell repertoires in COVID-19. Study as a whole: Collection of acute and convalescent COVID-19 samples took place in the United States, Italy and Spain.

TCRdb's copy holds only in-frame clones and misses some; the assay was immunoSEQ multiplex PCR. The sample has 540,000 or so clones; roughly nine tenths are singletons. Enrolled during active infection, Seattle patients were then followed longitudinally. The CDR3 has 15 residues. Germline loops: CDR1 LNHDA, CDR2 SQIVND (reference sequence). V shed 3 bases, J shed 8 bases, and the junction held 11 bases outside the gene matches. The sequence came from a woman aged 45-65 years with COVID-19, enrolled during active disease. The sample taken for sequencing was peripheral blood. V and J are TRBV19 and TRBJ1-2; 8 positions agree with TRBD1. CDR3 sequence: CASSIQLDRVDGYTF. The CDR3 DNA reads as TGTGCCAGTAGTATCCAATTGGACAGGGTTGACGGCTACACCTTC.